This TCR beta chain was recorded in a study of identical twins. Study-level points and caveats: The study drew conclusions from cross-sectional statistical analysis, not from following the same donors. Modeled out-of-frame TCR alpha sharing in monozygotic twins fell below observed levels.

In TCRdb, the 5' RACE reads were re-called with MiXCR into one record per CDR3 protein. The sample includes fewer than 650,000 distinct CDR3 sequences, under 8.5% seen only once; the top ten take around 1.6%. Comment on this clonotype: Antigen: not known.

V lost 7 bases and J lost 1, with 8 bases in between. Germline V gene data show CDR1 as MGHDK and CDR2 as SYGVNS. CDR3 length: 13 amino acids. Every donor was a healthy Caucasian. The same data also went into a second study, on yellow fever vaccine responses in identical twins.

The genes are TRBV25-1 and TRBJ1-3; D gene ambiguous. The TCR sequence derives from a woman under 30 in good health. The sequencing input was PBMCs. This CDR3 reads CASKIDSGNTIYF. The CDR3 DNA reads TGTGCCAGCAAAATAGATTCTGGAAACACCATATATTTT. Supplemented by reference TRBV25-1 and TRBJ1-3, the full variable domain reads EADIYQTPRYLVIGTGKKITLECSQTMGHDKMYWYQQDPGMELHLIHYSYGVNSTEKGDLSSESTVSRIRTEHFPLTLESARPSHTSQYLCASKIDSGNTIYFGEGSWLTVV.